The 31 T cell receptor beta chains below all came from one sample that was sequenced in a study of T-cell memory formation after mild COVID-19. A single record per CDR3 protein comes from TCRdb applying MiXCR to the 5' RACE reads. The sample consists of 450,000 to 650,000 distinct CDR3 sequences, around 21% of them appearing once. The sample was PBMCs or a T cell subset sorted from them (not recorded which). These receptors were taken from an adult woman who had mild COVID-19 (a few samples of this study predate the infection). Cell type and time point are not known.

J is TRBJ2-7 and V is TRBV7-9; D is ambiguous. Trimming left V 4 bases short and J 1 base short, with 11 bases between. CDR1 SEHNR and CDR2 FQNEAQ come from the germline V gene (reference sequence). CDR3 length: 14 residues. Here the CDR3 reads CASSYEDASYEQYF. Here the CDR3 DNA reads TGTGCCAGCAGCTATGAGGACGCTTCCTACGAGCAGTACTTC.

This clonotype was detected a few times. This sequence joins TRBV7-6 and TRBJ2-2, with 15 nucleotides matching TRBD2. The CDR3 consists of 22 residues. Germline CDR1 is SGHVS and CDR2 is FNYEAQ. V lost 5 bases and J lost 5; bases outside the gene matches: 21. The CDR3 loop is CASSHSSLFTGTSGRLTGELFF. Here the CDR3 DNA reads TGTGCCAGCAGCCACTCATCATTATTCACCGGGACTAGCGGGAGGTTAACCGGGGAGCTGTTTTTT.

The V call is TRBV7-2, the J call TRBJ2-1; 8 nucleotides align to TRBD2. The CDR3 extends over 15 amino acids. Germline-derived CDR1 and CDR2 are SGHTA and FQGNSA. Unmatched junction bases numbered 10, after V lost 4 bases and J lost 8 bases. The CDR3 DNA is TGTGCCAGCAGCTCACGGGAGGGCCGGTGGTATGAGCAGTTCTTC. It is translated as CASSSREGRWYEQFF.

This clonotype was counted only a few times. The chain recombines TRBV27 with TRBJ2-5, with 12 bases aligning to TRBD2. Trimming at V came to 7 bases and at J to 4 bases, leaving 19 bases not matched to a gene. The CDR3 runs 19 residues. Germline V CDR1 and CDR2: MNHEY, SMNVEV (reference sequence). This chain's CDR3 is CASIALPTSGGLQRETQYF. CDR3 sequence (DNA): TGTGCCAGCATCGCGCTACCGACTAGCGGGGGCCTTCAGAGAGAGACCCAGTACTTC.

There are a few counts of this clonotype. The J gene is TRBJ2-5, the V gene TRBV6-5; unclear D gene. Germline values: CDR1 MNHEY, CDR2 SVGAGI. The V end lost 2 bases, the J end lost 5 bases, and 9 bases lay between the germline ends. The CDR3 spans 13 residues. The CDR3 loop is CASSYPPGETQYF. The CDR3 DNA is TGTGCCAGCAGTTACCCCCCGGGTGAGACCCAGTACTTC.

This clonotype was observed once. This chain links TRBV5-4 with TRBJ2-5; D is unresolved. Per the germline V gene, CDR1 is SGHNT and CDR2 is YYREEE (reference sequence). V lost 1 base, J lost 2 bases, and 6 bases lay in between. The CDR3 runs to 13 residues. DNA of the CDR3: TGTGCCAGCAGCTTGAGAGAGCAAGAGACCCAGTACTTC. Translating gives CASSLREQETQYF.

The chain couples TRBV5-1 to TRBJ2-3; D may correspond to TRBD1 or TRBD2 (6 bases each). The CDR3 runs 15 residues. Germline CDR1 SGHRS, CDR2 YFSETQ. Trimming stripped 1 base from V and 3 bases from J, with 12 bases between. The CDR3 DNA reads TGCGCCAGCAGCTTGAGCCGGGGGCCTACAGATACGCAGTATTTT. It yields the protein CASSLSRGPTDTQYF.

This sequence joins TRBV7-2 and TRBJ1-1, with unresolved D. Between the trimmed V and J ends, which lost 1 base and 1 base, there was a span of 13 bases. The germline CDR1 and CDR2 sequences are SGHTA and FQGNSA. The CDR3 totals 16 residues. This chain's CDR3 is CASSLDGPRWNTEAFF. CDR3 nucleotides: TGTGCCAGCAGCTTAGACGGTCCGAGGTGGAACACTGAAGCTTTCTTT.

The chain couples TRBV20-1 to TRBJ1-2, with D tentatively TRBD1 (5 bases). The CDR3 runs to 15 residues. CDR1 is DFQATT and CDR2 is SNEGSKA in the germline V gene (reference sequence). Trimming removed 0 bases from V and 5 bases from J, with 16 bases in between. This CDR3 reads CSARDVTGDTYGYTF. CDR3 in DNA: TGCAGTGCTAGAGATGTTACGGGGGATACGTATGGCTACACCTTC.

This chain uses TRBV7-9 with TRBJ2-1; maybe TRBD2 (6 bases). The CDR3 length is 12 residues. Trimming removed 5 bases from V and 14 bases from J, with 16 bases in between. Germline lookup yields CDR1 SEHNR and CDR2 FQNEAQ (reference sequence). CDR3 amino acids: CASSPSRGEEFF. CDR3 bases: TGTGCCAGCAGCCCCTCCCGCGGGGAGGAGTTCTTC.

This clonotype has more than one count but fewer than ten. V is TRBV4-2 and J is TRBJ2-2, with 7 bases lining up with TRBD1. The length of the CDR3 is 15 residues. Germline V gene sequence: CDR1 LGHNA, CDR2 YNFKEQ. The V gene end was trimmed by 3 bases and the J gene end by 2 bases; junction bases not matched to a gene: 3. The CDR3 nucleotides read TGTGCCAGCAGCCACGGGACAGTAAACACCGGGGAGCTGTTTTTT. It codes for CASSHGTVNTGELFF.

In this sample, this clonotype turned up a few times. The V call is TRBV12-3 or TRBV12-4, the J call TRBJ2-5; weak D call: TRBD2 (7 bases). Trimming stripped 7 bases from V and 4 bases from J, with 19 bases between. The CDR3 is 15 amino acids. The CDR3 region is CASTLNGGGGETQYF. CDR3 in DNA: TGTGCCAGCACCCTAAACGGGGGAGGGGGAGAGACCCAGTACTTC.

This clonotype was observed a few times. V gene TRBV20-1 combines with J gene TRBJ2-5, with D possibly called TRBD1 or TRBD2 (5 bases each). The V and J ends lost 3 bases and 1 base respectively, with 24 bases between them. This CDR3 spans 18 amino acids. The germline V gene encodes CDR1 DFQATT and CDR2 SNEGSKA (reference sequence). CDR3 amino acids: CSARGTGLTGTFQETQYF. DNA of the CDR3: TGCAGTGCTAGGGGGACGGGGCTCACCGGGACGTTCCAAGAGACCCAGTACTTC.

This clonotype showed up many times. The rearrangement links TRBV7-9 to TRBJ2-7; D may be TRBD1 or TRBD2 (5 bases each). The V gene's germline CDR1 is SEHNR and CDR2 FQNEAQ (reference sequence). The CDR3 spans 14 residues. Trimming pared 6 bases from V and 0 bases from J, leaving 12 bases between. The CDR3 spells CASSPRDRSYEQYF. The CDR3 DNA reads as TGTGCCAGCAGTCCACGGGACCGCTCCTACGAGCAGTACTTC.

CDR3 in amino acids: CAISEGSGRDEQYF. Here the CDR3 DNA reads TGTGCCATCAGTGAGGGTAGCGGGAGGGACGAGCAGTACTTC. The V and J genes are TRBV10-3 and TRBJ2-7; TRBD2 agrees at 11 bases. CDR1 is ENHRY and CDR2 is SYGVKD in the germline V gene. CDR3 size: 14 residues. V gave up 2 bases and J gave up 5 bases; unmatched junction bases: 2.

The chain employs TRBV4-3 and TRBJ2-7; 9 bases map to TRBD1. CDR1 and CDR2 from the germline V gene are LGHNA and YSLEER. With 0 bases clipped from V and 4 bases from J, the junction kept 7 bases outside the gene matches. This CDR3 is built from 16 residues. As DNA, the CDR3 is TGCGCCAGCAGCCAAGATCTGGACAGGGGCTGGTACGAGCAGTACTTC. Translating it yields CASSQDLDRGWYEQYF.

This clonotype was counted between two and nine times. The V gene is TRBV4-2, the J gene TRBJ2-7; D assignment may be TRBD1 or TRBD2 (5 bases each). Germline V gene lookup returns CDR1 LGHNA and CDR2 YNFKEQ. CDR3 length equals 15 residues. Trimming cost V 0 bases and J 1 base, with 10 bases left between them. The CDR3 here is CASSQELGPSYEQYF. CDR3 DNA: TGTGCCAGCAGCCAAGAGTTGGGACCGTCCTACGAGCAGTACTTC.

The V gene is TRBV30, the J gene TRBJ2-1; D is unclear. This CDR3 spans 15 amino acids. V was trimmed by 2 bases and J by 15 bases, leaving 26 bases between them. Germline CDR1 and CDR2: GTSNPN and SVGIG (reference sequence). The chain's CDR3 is CAWSPPPSSATGMFF. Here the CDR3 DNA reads TGTGCCTGGAGTCCCCCTCCCTCCTCAGCCACTGGGATGTTCTTC.

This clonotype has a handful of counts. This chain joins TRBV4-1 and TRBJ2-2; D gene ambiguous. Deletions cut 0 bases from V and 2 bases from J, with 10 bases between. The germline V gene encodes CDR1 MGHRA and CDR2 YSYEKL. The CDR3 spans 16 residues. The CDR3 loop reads CASSQDGNSNTGELFF. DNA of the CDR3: TGCGCCAGCAGCCAAGATGGGAACAGTAACACCGGGGAGCTGTTTTTT.

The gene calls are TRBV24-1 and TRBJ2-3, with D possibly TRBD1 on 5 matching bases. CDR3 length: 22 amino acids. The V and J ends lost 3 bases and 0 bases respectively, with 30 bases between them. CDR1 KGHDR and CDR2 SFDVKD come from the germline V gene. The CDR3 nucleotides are TGTGCCACCAGTGATCCCCAAGAGACCGACAGCGCCTCGTCCTCTAGCACAGATACGCAGTATTTT. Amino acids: CATSDPQETDSASSSSTDTQYF.

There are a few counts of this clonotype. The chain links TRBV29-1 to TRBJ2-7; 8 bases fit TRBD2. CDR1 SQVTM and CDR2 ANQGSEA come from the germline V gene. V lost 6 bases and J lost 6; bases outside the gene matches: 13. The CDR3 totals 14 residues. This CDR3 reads CSVATGGGRGEQYF. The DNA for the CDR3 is TGCAGCGTCGCAACGGGGGGGGGCAGAGGCGAGCAGTACTTC.

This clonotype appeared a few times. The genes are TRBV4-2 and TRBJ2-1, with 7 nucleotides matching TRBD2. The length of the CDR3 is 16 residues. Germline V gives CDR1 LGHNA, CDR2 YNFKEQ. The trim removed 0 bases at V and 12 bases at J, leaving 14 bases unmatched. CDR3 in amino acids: CASSQEVGLESEGQFF. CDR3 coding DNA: TGTGCCAGCAGCCAAGAAGTAGGACTAGAGTCTGAGGGGCAGTTCTTC.

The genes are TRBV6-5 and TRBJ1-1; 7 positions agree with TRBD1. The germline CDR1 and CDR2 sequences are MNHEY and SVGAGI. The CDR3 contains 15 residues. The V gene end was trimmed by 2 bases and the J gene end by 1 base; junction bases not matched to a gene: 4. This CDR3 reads CASSYEGAGNTEAFF. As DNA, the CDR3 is TGTGCCAGCAGTTACGAGGGGGCAGGGAACACTGAAGCTTTCTTT.

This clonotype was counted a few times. CDR3 sequence reads: CSARKPGTGNGYTF. The DNA of the CDR3 is TGCAGTGCTAGAAAACCGGGGACAGGGAATGGCTACACCTTC. The rearrangement uses TRBV20-1 and TRBJ1-2; 9 nucleotides line up with TRBD1. There are 14 residues in the CDR3. The germline V gene encodes CDR1 DFQATT and CDR2 SNEGSKA (reference sequence). J lost 6 bases, V lost 2 bases, and 7 bases had no gene match.

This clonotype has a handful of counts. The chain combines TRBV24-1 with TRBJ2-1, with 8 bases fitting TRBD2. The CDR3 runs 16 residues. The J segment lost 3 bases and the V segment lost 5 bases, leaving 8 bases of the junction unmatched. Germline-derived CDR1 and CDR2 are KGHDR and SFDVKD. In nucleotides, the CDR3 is TGTGCCACCAGTGCTCCGCGGGAGGCCAACTACAATGAGCAGTTCTTC. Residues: CATSAPREANYNEQFF.

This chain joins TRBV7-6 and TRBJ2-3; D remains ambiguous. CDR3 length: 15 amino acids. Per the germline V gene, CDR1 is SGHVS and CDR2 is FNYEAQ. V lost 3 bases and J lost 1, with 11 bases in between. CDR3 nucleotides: TGTGCCAGCAGCTTCGAGTATTCCCGCACAGATACGCAGTATTTT. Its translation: CASSFEYSRTDTQYF.

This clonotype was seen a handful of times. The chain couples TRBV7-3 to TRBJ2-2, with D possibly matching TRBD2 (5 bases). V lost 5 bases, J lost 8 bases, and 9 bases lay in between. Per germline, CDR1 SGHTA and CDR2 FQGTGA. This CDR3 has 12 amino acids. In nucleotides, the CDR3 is TGTGCCAGCAGCCGGGGTGTTGGGGAGCTGTTTTTT. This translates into CASSRGVGELFF.

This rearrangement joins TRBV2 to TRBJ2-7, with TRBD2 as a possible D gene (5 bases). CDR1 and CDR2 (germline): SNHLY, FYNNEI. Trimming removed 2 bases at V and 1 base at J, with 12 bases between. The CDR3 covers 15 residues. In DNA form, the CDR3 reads TGTGCCAGCAGTGAATCCTGGACTGGTTCCTACGAGCAGTACTTC. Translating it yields CASSESWTGSYEQYF. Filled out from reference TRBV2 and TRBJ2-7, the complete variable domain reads EPEVTQTPSHQVTQMGQEVILRCVPISNHLYFYWYRQILGQKVEFLVSFYNNEISEKSEIFDDQFSVERPDGSNFTLKIRSTKLEDSAMYFCASSESWTGSYEQYFGPGTRLTVT.

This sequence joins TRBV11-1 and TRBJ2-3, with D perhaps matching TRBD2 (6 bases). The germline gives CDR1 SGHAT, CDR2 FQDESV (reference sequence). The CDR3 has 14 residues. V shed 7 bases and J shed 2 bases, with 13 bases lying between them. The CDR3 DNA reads TGTGCCAGCACCCCGGGACTTTCCACAGATACGCAGTATTTT. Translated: CASTPGLSTDTQYF.

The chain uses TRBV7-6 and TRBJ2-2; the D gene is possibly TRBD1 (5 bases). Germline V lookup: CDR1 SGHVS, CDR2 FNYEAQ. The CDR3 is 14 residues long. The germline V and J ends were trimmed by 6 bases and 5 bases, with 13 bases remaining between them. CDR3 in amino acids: CASRDLRGTGELFF. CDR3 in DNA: TGTGCCAGCAGGGATCTTAGGGGTACCGGGGAGCTGTTTTTT.

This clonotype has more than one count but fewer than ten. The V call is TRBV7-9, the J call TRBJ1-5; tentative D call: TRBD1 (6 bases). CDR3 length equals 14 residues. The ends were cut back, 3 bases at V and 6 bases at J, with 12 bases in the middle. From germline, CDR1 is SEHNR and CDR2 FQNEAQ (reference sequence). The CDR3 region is CASSLPGAGQPQHF. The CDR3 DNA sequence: TGTGCCAGCAGCTTGCCGGGGGCTGGTCAGCCCCAGCATTTT.